Presented here are 7 T cell receptor beta chains from one specimen sequenced in a study of cytomegalovirus exposure and HLA in healthy donors. The study ran its PCR with 60 Vbeta and 13 Jbeta primers. TCRdb's copy holds only in-frame clones and misses some; the assay was immunoSEQ multiplex PCR. The table lists about 110,000 clones, 81% of them singletons, with over 2% in the top ten. Specimen: PBMCs. The receptor set was obtained from a woman in her thirties in good health and CMV-seronegative.

The rearrangement links TRBV29-1 to TRBJ2-7, with 10 bases that match TRBD2. Germline assignment: CDR1 SQVTM and CDR2 ANQGSEA. CDR3 length equals 15 residues. The V segment lost 0 bases and the J segment 6 bases; nucleotides outside the gene matches: 8. The CDR3 region has the DNA TGCAGCGTTGAAGATCCGTTGACTAGCGGGCGCGAGCAGTACTTC. This translates into CSVEDPLTSGREQYF.

The V gene is TRBV19, the J gene TRBJ1-1; possibly TRBD1 for D (6 bases). Germline V gives CDR1 LNHDA, CDR2 SQIVND (reference sequence). This CDR3 is 14 amino acids long. Between the trimmed V and J ends, which lost 9 bases and 0 bases, there was a span of 14 bases. The CDR3 DNA reads TGTGCCAGCACCCGGGGGGGCGTGAACACTGAAGCTTTCTTT. It translates to CASTRGGVNTEAFF.

The table lists this clone with a few counts. At one end the junction does not follow the germline gene, possibly because of a read error. The rearrangement uses TRBV7-7 and TRBJ2-3, with a tentative D call TRBD2 (5 bases). This CDR3 has 15 residues. Germline lookup yields CDR1 SSHAT and CDR2 FNYEAQ (reference sequence). CDR3 region: CASSLGISGSDTQYF. The DNA for the CDR3 is TGTGCTAGCAGCTTAGGTATTTCGGGATCGGATACGCAGTATTTT. Looking up the rest from reference TRBV7-7 and TRBJ2-3 gives the full variable domain: GAGVSQSPRYKVTKRGQDVTLRCDPISSHATLYWYQQALGQGPEFLTYFNYEAQPDKSGLPSDRFSAERPEGSISTLTIQRTEQRDSAMYRCASSLGISGSDTQYFGPGTRLTVL.

This clone has just one count. The chain joins TRBV5-1 to TRBJ2-1; 11 bases fit TRBD2. CDR3 size: 16 residues. Germline values: CDR1 SGHRS, CDR2 YFSETQ. J lost 4 bases, V lost 0 bases, and 3 bases had no gene match. The CDR3 nucleotides read TGCGCCAGCAGCTTGGTCGGGACTAGCGGTTACAATGAGCAGTTCTTC. Protein product: CASSLVGTSGYNEQFF.

CDR3 DNA sequence: TGTGCCAGCAGTTTGTTTCCGTGGTTAGCGGGGAGGGGCGACACTAGCACAGATACGCAGTATTTT. This codes for CASSLFPWLAGRGDTSTDTQYF. The V call is TRBV27, the J call TRBJ2-3, with 8 bases that match TRBD2. The ends lost 3 bases at V and 0 bases at J; junction bases unmatched: 23. This CDR3 region has 22 residues. The germline V gene has CDR1 MNHEY and CDR2 SMNVEV (reference sequence).

The V gene is TRBV4-2, the J gene TRBJ2-7; 10 bases are a match to TRBD2. J lost 1 base, V lost 4 bases, and 7 bases had no gene match. CDR3 length: 16 amino acids. CDR1 LGHNA and CDR2 YNFKEQ come from the germline V gene. CDR3 bases: TGTGCCAGCAGCCCAACCCTAGCGGGAGAGTCCTACGAGCAGTACTTC. Translating gives CASSPTLAGESYEQYF.

A few counts support this clone. The chain is built from TRBV19 and TRBJ2-7; 8 bases match TRBD2. This CDR3 has 16 residues. Trimming at V came to 3 bases and at J to 2 bases, leaving 9 bases not matched to a gene. Germline CDR1 and CDR2: LNHDA and SQIVND (reference sequence). CDR3 region: CASSIGGGRSPYEQYF. The CDR3 DNA follows: TGTGCCAGTAGTATCGGGGGGGGCAGGAGCCCCTACGAGCAGTACTTC.